The present TCR beta chain was sequenced within a study of blood T cells in healthy people across ages. CDR1 SGHTA and CDR2 FQGNSA come from the germline V gene. This CDR3 region has 14 residues. Trimming pared 6 bases from V and 5 bases from J, leaving 16 bases between. General study points: In these data, TCR beta diversity tracked strongly with naive T cell percentage. Underestimates were what the diversity estimates from one million T cells were considered to be. Shifts in expanded clonotypes may have been confounded by donor CMV status, which was unknown.

Then a second PCR, running about 6 to 12 cycles, was carried out with a sample-barcoded 5' primer and a J-beta primer mix. Each of the cDNA molecules was tagged by a template-switch adaptor with 12 random nucleotides. TCRdb passed the 5' RACE reads through MiXCR, listing each CDR3 protein once. The sample contains 660,000 or so distinct CDR3 sequences, 58% of which appear only once. As for this clonotype: The target antigen is unknown.

The gene calls are TRBV7-2 and TRBJ2-5, with D hard to call. The clonotype comes from a man aged 60 to 75 in good health. The sample comprised blood. CDR3: CASSPGLDRETQYF. Here the CDR3 DNA reads TGTGCCAGCAGTCCCGGCCTGGATCGCGAGACCCAGTACTTC.